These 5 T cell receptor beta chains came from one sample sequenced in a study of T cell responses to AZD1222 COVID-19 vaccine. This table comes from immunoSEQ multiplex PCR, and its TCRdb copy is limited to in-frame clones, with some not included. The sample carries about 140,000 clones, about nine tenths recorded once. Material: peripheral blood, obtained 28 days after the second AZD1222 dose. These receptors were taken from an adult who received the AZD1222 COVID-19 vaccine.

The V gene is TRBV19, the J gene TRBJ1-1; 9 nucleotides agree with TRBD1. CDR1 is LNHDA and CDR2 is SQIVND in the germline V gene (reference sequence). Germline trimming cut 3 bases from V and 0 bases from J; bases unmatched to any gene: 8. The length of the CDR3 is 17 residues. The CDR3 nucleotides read TGTGCCAGTAGTATTTTGGGGACAGGGTCCATGAACACTGAAGCTTTCTTT. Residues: CASSILGTGSMNTEAFF.

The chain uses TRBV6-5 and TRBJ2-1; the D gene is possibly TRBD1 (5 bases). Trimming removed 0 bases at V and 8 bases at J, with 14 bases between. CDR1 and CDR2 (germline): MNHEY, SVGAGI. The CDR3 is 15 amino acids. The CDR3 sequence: CASSYSGRAGDEQFF. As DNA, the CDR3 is TGTGCCAGCAGTTACTCCGGCAGGGCCGGCGATGAGCAGTTCTTC.

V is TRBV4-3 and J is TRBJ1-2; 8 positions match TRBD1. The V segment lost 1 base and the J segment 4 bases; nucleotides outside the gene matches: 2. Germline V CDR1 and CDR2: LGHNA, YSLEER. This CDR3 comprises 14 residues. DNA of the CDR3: TGCGCCAGCAGCCAAGTTCAGGGGGCCTATGGCTACACCTTC. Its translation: CASSQVQGAYGYTF.

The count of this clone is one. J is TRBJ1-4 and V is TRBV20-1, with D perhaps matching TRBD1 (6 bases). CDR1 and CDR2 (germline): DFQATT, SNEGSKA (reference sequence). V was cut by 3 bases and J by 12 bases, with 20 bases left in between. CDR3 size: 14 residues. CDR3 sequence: CSASKDSTLRELFF. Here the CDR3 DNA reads TGCAGTGCTAGTAAGGACAGTACCCTTAGGGAACTGTTTTTT.

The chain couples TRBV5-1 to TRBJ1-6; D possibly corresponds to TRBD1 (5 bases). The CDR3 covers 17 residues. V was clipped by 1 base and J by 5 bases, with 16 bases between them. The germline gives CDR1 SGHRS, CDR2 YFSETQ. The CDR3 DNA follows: TGCGCCAGCAGCTTGTTTTCAAGGTTACAGGATAATTCACCCCTCCACTTT. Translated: CASSLFSRLQDNSPLHF.